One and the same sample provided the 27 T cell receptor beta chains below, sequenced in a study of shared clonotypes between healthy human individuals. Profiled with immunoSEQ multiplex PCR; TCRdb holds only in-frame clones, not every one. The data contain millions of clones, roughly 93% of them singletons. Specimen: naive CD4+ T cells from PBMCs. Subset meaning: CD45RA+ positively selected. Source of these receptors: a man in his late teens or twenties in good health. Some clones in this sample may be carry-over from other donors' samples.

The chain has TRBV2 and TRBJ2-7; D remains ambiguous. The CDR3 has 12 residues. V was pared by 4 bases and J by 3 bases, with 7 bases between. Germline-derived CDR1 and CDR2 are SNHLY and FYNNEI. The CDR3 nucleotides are TGTGCCAGCAGTGGTGAAGTCTACGAGCAGTACTTC. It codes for CASSGEVYEQYF.

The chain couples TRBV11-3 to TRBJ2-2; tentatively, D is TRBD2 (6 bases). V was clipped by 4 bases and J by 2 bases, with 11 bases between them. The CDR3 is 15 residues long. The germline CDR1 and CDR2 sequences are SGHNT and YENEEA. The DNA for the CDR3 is TGTGCCAGCAGCTACTCGGGGGTCAACACCGGGGAGCTGTTTTTT. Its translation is CASSYSGVNTGELFF. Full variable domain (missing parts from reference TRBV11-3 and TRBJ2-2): EAGVVQSPRYKIIEKKQPVAFWCNPISGHNTLYWYLQNLGQGPELLIRYENEEAVDDSQLPKDRFSAERLKGVDSTLKIQPAELGDSAVYLCASSYSGVNTGELFFGEGSRLTVL.

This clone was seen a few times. The CDR3 coding sequence is TGTGCCAGCAGTGAGGGGGGGACCTACTCTGGAAACACCATATATTTT. This codes for CASSEGGTYSGNTIYF. The rearrangement joins TRBV2 to TRBJ1-3; D possibly corresponds to TRBD1 (5 bases). Trimming removed 3 bases from V and 0 bases from J, with 12 bases in between. Germline V gene data show CDR1 as SNHLY and CDR2 as FYNNEI. The CDR3 is 16 amino acids. Variable domain in full (rest from reference TRBV2 and TRBJ1-3): EPEVTQTPSHQVTQMGQEVILRCVPISNHLYFYWYRQILGQKVEFLVSFYNNEISEKSEIFDDQFSVERPDGSNFTLKIRSTKLEDSAMYFCASSEGGTYSGNTIYFGEGSWLTVV.

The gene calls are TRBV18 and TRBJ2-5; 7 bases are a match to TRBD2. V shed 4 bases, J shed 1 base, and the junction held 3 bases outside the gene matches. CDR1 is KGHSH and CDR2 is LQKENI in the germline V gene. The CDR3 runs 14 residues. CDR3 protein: CASSRGLIQETQYF. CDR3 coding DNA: TGTGCCAGCTCACGGGGACTAATCCAAGAGACCCAGTACTTC.

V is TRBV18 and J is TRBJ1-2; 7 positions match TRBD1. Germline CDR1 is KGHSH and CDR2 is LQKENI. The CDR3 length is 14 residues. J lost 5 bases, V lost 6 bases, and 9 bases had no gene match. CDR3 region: CASSPGTEKYGYTF. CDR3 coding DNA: TGTGCCAGCTCCCCTGGGACAGAGAAATATGGCTACACCTTC.

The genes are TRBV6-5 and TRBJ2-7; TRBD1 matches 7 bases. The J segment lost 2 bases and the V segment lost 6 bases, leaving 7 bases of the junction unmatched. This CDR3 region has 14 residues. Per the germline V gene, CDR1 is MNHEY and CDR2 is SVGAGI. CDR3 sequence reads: CASSRQGLAYEQYF. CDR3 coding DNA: TGTGCCAGCAGCCGACAGGGTCTGGCCTACGAGCAGTACTTC.

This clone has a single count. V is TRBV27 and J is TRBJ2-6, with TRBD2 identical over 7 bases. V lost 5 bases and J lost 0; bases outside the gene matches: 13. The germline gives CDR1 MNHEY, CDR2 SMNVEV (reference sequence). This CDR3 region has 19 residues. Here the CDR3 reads CASSAGTMSRYSGANVLTF. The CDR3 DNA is TGTGCCAGCAGTGCGGGGACTATGAGTCGGTACTCTGGGGCCAACGTCCTGACTTTC.

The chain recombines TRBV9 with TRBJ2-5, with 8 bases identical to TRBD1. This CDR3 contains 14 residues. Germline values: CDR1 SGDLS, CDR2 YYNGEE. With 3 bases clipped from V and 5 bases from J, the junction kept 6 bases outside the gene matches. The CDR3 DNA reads TGTGCCAGCAGCGCCGGACAGGGAAGGGAGACCCAGTACTTC. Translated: CASSAGQGRETQYF. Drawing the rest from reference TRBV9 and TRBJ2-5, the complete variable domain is DSGVTQTPKHLITATGQRVTLRCSPRSGDLSVYWYQQSLDQGLQFLIQYYNGEERAKGNILERFSAQQFPDLHSELNLSSLELGDSALYFCASSAGQGRETQYFGPGTRLLVL.

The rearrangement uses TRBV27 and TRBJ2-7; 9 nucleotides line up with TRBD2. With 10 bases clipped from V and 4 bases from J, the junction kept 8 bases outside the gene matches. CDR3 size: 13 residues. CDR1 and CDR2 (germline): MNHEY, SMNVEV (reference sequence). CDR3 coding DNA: TGTGCCACTGGGGTTAGCGGGAGTTACGAGCAGTACTTC. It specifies CATGVSGSYEQYF.

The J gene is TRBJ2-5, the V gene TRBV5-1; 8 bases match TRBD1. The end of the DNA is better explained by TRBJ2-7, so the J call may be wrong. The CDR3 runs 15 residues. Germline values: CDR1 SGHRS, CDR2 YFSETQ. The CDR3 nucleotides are TGCGCCAGCAGCTTGATGGGACAGGTTTCTGCCGAGCAGTACTTC. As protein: CASSLMGQVSAEQYF.

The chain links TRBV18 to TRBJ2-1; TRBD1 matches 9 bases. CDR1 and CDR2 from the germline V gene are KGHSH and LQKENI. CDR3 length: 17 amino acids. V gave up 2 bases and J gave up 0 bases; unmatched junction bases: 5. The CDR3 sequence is CASSPTGTGSSYNEQFF. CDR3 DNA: TGTGCCAGCTCACCAACCGGGACAGGGAGCTCCTACAATGAGCAGTTCTTC.

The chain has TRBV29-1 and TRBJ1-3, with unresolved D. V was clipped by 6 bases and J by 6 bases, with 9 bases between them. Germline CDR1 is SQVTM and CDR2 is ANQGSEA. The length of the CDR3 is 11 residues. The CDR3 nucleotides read TGCAGCGTCGCAGATGAAAACACCATATATTTT. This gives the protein CSVADENTIYF. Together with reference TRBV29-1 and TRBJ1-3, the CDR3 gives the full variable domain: SAVISQKPSRDICQRGTSLTIQCQVDSQVTMMFWYRQQPGQSLTLIATANQGSEATYESGFVIDKFPISRPNLTFSTLTVSNMSPEDSSIYLCSVADENTIYFGEGSWLTVV.

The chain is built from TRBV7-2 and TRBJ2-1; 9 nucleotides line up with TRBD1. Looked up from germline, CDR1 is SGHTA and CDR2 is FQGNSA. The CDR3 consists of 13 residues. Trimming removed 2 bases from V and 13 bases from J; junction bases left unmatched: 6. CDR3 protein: CASSLPGTGTQFF. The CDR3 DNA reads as TGTGCCAGCAGCTTACCCGGGACAGGGACACAGTTCTTC.

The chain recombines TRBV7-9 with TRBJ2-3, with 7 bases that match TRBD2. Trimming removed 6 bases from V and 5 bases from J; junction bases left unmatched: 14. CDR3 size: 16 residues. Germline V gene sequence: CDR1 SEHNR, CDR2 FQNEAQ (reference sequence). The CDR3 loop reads CASRLKVSGKKDTQYF. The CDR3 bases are TGTGCCAGCAGGTTAAAGGTCAGCGGGAAAAAAGATACGCAGTATTTT. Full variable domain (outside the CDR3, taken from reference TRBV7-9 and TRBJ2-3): DTGVSQNPRHKITKRGQNVTFRCDPISEHNRLYWYRQTLGQGPEFLTYFQNEAQLEKSRLLSDRFSAERPKGSFSTLEIQRTEQGDSAMYLCASRLKVSGKKDTQYFGPGTRLTVL.

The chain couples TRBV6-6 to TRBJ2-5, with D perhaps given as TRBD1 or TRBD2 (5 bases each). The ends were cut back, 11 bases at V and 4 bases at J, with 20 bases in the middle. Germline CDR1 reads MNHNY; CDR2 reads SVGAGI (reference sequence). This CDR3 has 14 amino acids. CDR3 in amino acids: CAGGRGASLETQYF. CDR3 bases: TGTGCCGGGGGAAGGGGAGCAAGTTTAGAGACCCAGTACTTC.

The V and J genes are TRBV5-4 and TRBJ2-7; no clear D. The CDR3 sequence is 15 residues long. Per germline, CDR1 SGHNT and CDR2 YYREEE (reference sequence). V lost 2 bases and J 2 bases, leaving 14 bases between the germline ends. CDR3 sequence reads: CASSFSLGGTYEQYF. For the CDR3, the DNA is TGTGCCAGCAGCTTCTCCCTCGGCGGAACCTACGAGCAGTACTTC.

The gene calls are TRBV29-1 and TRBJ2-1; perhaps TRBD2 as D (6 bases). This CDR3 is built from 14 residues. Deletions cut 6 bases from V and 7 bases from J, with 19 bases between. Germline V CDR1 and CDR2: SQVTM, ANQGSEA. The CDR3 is CSVVAELSSNEQFF. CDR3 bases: TGCAGCGTCGTAGCGGAGCTAAGTAGTAATGAGCAGTTCTTC.

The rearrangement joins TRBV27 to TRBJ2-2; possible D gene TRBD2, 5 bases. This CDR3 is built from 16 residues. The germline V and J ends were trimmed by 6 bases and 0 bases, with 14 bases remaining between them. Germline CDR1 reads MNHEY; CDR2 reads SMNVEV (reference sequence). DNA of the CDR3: TGTGCCAGCAGGATCTTGAGAGGGACGAACACCGGGGAGCTGTTTTTT. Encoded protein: CASRILRGTNTGELFF.

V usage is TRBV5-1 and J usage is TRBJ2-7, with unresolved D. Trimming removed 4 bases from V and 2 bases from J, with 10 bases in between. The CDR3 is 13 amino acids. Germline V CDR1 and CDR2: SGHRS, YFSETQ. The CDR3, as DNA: TGCGCCAGCAGCGCAGGACGGACCTACGAGCAGTACTTC. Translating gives CASSAGRTYEQYF.

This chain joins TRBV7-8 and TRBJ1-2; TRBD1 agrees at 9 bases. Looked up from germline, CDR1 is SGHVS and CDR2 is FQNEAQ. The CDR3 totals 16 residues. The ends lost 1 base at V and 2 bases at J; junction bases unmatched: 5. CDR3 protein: CASSLVQGASNYGYTF. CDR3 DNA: TGTGCCAGCAGCTTAGTACAGGGGGCCTCAAACTATGGCTACACCTTC.

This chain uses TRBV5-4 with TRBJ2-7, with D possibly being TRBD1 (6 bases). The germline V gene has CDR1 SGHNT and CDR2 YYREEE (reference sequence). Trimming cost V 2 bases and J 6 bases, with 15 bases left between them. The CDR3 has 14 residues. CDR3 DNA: TGTGCCAGCAGCTTAGACAGGAAGATTACCGAGCAGTACTTC. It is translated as CASSLDRKITEQYF.

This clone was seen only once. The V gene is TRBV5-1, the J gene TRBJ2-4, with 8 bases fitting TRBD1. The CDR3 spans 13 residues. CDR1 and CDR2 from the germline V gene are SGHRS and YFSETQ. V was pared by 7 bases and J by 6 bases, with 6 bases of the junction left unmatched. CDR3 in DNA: TGCGCCAGCCGAGTAGACAGGGGAAACATTCAGTACTTC. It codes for CASRVDRGNIQYF.

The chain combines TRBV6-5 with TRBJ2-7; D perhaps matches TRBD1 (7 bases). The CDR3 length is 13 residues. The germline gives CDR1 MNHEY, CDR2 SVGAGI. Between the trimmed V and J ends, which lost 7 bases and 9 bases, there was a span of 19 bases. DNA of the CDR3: TGTGCCAGCATGGCGGGATTAAGGGGGCGGCAGTACTTC. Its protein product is CASMAGLRGRQYF.

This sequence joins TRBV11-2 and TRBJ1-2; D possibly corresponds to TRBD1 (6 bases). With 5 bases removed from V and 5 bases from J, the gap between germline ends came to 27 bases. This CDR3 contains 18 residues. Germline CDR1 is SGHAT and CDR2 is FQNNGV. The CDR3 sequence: CASSPPGHRPGSQYGYTF. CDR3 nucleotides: TGTGCCAGCAGCCCCCCGGGACACCGACCCGGGTCCCAATATGGCTACACCTTC. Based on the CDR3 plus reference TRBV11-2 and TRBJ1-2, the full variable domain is EAGVAQSPRYKIIEKRQSVAFWCNPISGHATLYWYQQILGQGPKLLIQFQNNGVVDDSQLPKDRFSAERLKGVDSTLKIQPAKLEDSAVYLCASSPPGHRPGSQYGYTFGSGTRLTVV.

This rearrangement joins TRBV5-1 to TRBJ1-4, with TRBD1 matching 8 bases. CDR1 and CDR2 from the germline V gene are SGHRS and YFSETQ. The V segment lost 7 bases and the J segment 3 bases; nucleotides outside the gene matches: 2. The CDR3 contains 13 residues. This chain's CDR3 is CASHRGANEKLFF. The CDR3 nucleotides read TGCGCCAGCCACAGGGGGGCTAATGAAAAACTGTTTTTT. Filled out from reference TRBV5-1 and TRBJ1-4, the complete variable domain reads KAGVTQTPRYLIKTRGQQVTLSCSPISGHRSVSWYQQTPGQGLQFLFEYFSETQRNKGNFPGRFSGRQFSNSRSEMNVSTLELGDSALYLCASHRGANEKLFFGSGTQLSVL.

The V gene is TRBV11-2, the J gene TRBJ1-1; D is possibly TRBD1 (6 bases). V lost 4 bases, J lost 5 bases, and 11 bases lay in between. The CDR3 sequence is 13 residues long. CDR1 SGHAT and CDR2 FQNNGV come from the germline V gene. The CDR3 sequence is CASSSSQGTEAFF. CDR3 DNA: TGTGCCAGCAGCTCATCCCAGGGGACTGAAGCTTTCTTT.

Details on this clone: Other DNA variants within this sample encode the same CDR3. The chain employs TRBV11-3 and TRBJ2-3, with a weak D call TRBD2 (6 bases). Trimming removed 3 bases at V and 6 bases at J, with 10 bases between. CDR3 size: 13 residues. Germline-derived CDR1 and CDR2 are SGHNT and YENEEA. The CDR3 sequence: CASSFGGTDTQYF. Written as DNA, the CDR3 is TGTGCCAGCAGCTTTGGAGGGACGGATACGCAGTATTTT.